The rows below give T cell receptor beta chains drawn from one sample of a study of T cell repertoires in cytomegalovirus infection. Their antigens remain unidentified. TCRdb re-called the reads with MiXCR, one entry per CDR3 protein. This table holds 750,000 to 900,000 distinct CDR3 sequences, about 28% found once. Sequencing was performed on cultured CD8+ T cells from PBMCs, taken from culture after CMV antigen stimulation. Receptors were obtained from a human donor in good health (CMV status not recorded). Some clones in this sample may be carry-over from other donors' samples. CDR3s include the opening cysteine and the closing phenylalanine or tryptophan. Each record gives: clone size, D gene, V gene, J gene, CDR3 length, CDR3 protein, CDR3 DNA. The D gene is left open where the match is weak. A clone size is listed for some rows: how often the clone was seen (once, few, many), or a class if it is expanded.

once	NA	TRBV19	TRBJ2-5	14	CASSPLGVGETQYF	TGTGCCAGTAGTCCTCTTGGCGTAGGAGAGACCCAGTACTTC
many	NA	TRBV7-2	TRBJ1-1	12	CASSFENTEAFF	TGTGCCAGCAGCTTCGAGAACACTGAAGCTTTCTTT
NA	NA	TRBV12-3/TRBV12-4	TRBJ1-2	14	CASTDENRGYGYTF	TGTGCCAGCACCGATGAAAATAGAGGCTATGGCTACACCTTC
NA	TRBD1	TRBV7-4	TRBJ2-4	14	CASSLEGGQEVQYF	TGTGCCAGCAGCCTCGAAGGGGGACAGGAGGTTCAGTACTTC
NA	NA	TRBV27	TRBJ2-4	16	CASSLSFGGGGDIQYF	TGTGCCAGCAGTTTATCGTTCGGGGGCGGAGGAGACATTCAGTACTTC
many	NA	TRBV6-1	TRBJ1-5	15	CASSEDVYSNQPQHF	TGTGCCAGCAGTGAAGACGTGTATAGCAATCAGCCCCAGCATTTT
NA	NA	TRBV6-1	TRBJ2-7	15	CASSLPRGDPYEQYF	TGTGCCAGCAGTCTCCCTAGGGGGGACCCCTACGAGCAGTACTTC
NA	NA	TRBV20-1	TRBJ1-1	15	CSARPANRESTEAFF	TGCAGTGCTAGACCCGCAAACAGGGAGAGCACTGAAGCTTTCTTT
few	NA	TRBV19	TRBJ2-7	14	CASSMTPRSYEQYF	TGTGCCAGTAGTATGACGCCGAGGTCCTACGAGCAGTACTTC
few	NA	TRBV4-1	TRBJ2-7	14	CASSQEAASYEQYF	TGCGCCAGCAGCCAAGAGGCCGCCTCCTACGAGCAGTACTTC
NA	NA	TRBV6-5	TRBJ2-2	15	CASSPFGGPVGELFF	TGTGCCAGCAGTCCCTTCGGGGGGCCGGTCGGGGAGCTGTTTTTT
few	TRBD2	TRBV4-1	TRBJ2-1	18	CASSQGTPAGGLYNEQFF	TGCGCCAGCAGCCAAGGGACACCAGCGGGGGGGCTTTATAATGAGCAGTTCTTC
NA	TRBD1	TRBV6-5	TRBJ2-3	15	CASSYRTGIPDTQYF	TGTGCCAGTAGTTATCGGACAGGGATCCCAGATACGCAGTATTTT
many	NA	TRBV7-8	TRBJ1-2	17	CASSPPDIPQGRTGYTF	TGTGCCAGCAGCCCCCCGGATATACCCCAGGGACGGACTGGCTACACCTTC
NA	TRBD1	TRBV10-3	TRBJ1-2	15	CAISESSQGVGGYTF	TGTGCCATCAGTGAGTCGAGCCAGGGGGTCGGTGGCTACACCTTC
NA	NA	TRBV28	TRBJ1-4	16	CASRDSQITTNEKLFF	TGTGCCAGCAGGGACAGCCAAATAACAACTAATGAAAAACTGTTTTTT
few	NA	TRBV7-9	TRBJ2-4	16	CASSPRGSEAKNIQYF	TGTGCCAGCAGCCCCAGGGGAAGCGAAGCCAAAAACATTCAGTACTTC
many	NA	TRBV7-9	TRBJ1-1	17	CASSPRDRLSESTEAFF	TGTGCCAGCAGCCCTCGAGACAGGTTGAGCGAGAGTACTGAAGCTTTCTTT
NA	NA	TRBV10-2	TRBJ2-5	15	CASSPEVLGWETQYF	TGCGCCAGCAGTCCAGAGGTCCTAGGGTGGGAGACCCAGTACTTC
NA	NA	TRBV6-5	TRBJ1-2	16	CASSNHQATTVDGYTF	TGTGCCAGCAGTAACCACCAGGCAACTACGGTCGATGGCTACACCTTC
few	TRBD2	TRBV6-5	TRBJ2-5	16	CASSYLGGGASETQYF	TGTGCCAGCAGTTACCTGGGCGGGGGGGCCTCGGAGACCCAGTACTTC
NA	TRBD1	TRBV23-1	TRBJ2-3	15	CASVPRGQFADTQYF	TGCGCCAGCGTACCTAGGGGGCAGTTCGCAGATACGCAGTATTTT
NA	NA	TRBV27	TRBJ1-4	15	CASSYRGRTNEKLFF	TGTGCCAGCAGTTATCGGGGGAGGACTAATGAAAAACTGTTTTTT
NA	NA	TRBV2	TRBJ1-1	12	CATPNQNTEAFF	TGTGCCACCCCCAACCAGAACACTGAAGCTTTCTTT
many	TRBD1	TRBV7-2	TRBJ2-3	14	CASSLGTDQDTQYF	TGTGCCAGCAGCCTGGGGACAGATCAAGATACGCAGTATTTT
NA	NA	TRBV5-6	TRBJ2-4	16	CASSLHGPLPKNIQYF	TGTGCCAGCAGCTTGCATGGACCACTTCCCAAAAACATTCAGTACTTC
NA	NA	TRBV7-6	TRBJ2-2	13	CASSLEAFGELFF	TGTGCCAGCAGCTTAGAGGCGTTCGGGGAGCTGTTTTTT
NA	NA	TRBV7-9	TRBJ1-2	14	CASSGETDIFGYTF	TGTGCCAGCAGCGGCGAGACAGACATCTTTGGCTACACCTTC
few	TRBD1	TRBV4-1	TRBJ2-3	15	CASSGGTGSTDTQYF	TGCGCCAGCAGCGGGGGGACAGGCAGCACAGATACGCAGTATTTT
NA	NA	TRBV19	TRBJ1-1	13	CASSKGPYTEAFF	TGTGCCAGTAGTAAAGGTCCCTACACTGAAGCTTTCTTT
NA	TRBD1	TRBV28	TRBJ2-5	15	CASSFGQGAGETQYF	TGTGCCAGCAGTTTCGGACAGGGGGCCGGGGAGACCCAGTACTTC
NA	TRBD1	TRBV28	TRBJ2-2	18	CASSLPFRGPTNTGELFF	TGTGCCAGCAGTTTACCGTTCAGGGGGCCGACGAACACCGGGGAGCTGTTTTTT
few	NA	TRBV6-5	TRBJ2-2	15	CASSWTFEDTGELFF	TGTGCCAGCAGTTGGACATTCGAGGACACCGGGGAGCTGTTTTTT
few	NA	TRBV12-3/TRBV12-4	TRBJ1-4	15	CASRVPGDRNEKLFF	TGTGCCAGCAGAGTGCCGGGGGACCGCAATGAAAAACTGTTTTTT
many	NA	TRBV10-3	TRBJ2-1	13	CAISDSSYNEQFF	TGTGCCATCAGTGACAGCTCCTACAATGAGCAGTTCTTC
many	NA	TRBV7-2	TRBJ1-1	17	CASSLYGPEGPRTEAFF	TGTGCCAGCAGCTTATATGGTCCGGAGGGGCCGAGGACTGAAGCTTTCTTT
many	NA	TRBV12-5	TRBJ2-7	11	CASALTYEQYF	TGTGCTAGTGCTCTCACCTACGAGCAGTACTTC
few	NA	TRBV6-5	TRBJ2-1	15	CASSYSKAYYNEQFF	TGTGCCAGCAGTTACTCGAAAGCCTATTACAATGAGCAGTTCTTC
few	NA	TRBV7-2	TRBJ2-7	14	CASSSYLFIAEQYF	TGTGCCAGCAGCTCTTACCTTTTTATTGCCGAGCAGTACTTC
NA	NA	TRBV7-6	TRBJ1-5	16	CASSLVGGYSNQPQHF	TGTGCCAGCAGCTTAGTCGGGGGTTATAGCAATCAGCCCCAGCATTTT
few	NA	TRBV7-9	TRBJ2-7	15	CASSLIVEYPYEQYF	TGTGCCAGCAGCTTGATAGTGGAATATCCCTACGAGCAGTACTTC
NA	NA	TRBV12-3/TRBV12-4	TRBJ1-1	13	CASSFLSNTEAFF	TGTGCCAGCAGTTTCTTGAGTAACACTGAAGCTTTCTTT
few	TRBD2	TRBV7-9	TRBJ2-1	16	CASSLEASGGADEQFF	TGTGCCAGCAGCTTAGAGGCTAGCGGGGGGGCGGATGAGCAGTTCTTC
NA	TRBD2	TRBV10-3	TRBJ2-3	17	CAIRQWNQGLETDTQYF	TGTGCCATCCGACAGTGGAACCAGGGACTAGAGACAGATACGCAGTATTTT
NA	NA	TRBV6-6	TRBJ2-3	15	CASRRGVFPTDTQYF	TGTGCCAGCAGAAGGGGGGTTTTCCCCACAGATACGCAGTATTTT
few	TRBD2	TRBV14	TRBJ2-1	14	CASSQRLAVGEQFF	TGTGCCAGCAGCCAACGGCTAGCGGTGGGTGAGCAGTTCTTC
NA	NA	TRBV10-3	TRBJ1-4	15	CAISGSLATNEKLFF	TGTGCCATCAGTGGATCACTTGCAACTAATGAAAAACTGTTTTTT
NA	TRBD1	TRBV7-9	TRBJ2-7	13	CASSSQGAYEQYF	TGTGCCAGCAGCAGTCAGGGGGCTTACGAGCAGTACTTC
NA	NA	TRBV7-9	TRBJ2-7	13	CASRDLNEYEQYF	TGTGCCAGCAGGGACCTTAACGAATACGAGCAGTACTTC
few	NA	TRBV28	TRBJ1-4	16	CASSTARGLRREKLFF	TGTGCCAGCAGTACGGCACGGGGGCTAAGGAGGGAAAAACTGTTTTTT